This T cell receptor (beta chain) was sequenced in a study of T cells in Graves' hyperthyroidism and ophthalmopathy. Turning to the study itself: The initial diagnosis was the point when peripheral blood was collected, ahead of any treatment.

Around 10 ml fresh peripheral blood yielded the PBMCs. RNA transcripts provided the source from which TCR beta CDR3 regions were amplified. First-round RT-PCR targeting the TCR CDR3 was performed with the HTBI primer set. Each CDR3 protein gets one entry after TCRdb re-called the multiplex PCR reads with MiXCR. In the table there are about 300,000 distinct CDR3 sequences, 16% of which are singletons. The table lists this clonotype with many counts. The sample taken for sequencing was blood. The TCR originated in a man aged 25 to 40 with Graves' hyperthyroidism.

CDR3 bases: TGTGCCAGCAGTGAAGCGCTTGGAGGCAGGAACCGTGAGCCCCAGCATTTT. Protein product: CASSEALGGRNREPQHF. V usage is TRBV6-1 and J usage is TRBJ1-5; D is unclear. This CDR3 has 17 residues. Trimming took off 0 bases at V and 8 bases at J, with 20 bases between the two ends. Germline V gives CDR1 MNHNS, CDR2 SASEGT.